This T cell receptor (beta chain) was captured by sequencing in a study of blood T cells in healthy people across ages. A J-beta primer mix and a sample-barcoded 5' primer were used in a second PCR of roughly 6 to 11 cycles. From the 5' RACE reads, TCRdb called clonotypes with MiXCR, one entry per CDR3 protein. The data hold almost 300,000 distinct CDR3 sequences, with roughly 26% observed a single time. In regard to this clonotype: The antigen remains undetermined.

General study findings and limits: PBMCs went unsorted, and a conclusive naive versus antigen-experienced comparison was therefore prevented.

The CDR3 is made up of 17 amino acids. The germline V gene has CDR1 LGHDT and CDR2 YNNKEL (reference sequence). Germline trimming cut 0 bases from V and 4 bases from J; bases unmatched to any gene: 8. The sample comprised blood. This receptor was identified in a woman in her sixties or seventies in good health. The chain is built from TRBV3-1 and TRBJ2-2; 7 bases match TRBD2. CDR3 protein: CASSQDLGVAGTGELFF. The CDR3 bases are TGTGCCAGCAGCCAAGATCTCGGGGTAGCGGGCACCGGGGAGCTGTTTTTT.